This T cell receptor beta chain derives from a study of T cell changes during pregnancy in multiple sclerosis. V was shortened by 6 bases and J by 6 bases, with 17 bases between the two germline ends. The length of the CDR3 is 15 residues. The V gene's germline CDR1 is MDHEN and CDR2 SYDVKM. Repertoires were generated with immunoSEQ multiplex PCR, while TCRdb's copy carries only in-frame clones and drops some. The data hold approximately 50,000 clones, with 92% observed a single time. Sample: CD4+ T cells from peripheral blood mononuclear cells, taken after pregnancy. The chain links TRBV28 to TRBJ2-2; weak D call: TRBD2 (5 bases). This receptor was identified in a female donor with multiple sclerosis, enrolled in a pregnancy study. The CDR3 reads CASRLRQDSAGELFF. The CDR3 nucleotides read TGTGCCAGCAGGTTGCGGCAGGATAGCGCCGGGGAGCTGTTTTTT.